This T cell receptor beta chain was sequenced for a study of blood T cell repertoires in COVID-19. Study-level background: The study drew acute and convalescent COVID-19 samples from the United States, Italy and Spain. From T cells, B-cell-depleted T cells, or PBMCs came the material, which was cDNA or gDNA.

The V gene end was trimmed by 7 bases and the J gene end by 4 bases; junction bases not matched to a gene: 12. Germline V gene lookup returns CDR1 SGHRS and CDR2 YFSETQ. This CDR3 contains 16 residues. Authors' analysis steps: By means of reference gene primer amplification, nucleated cell counts were estimated. Produced via immunoSEQ multiplex PCR; TCRdb's table is partial and in-frame only. The V and J calls and the clone size are those of that table, but D and trimming were determined from the DNA. Among about 97,000 clones, around 87% were seen once, and the ten largest hold 15%. The receptor's source is a human donor in a cohort sampled during active COVID-19. The V and J genes are TRBV5-1 and TRBJ2-1; 9 bases are a match to TRBD2. The sample was peripheral blood. The CDR3 protein is CASATFAGGGYNEQFF. The CDR3 DNA reads as TGCGCCAGCGCCACCTTCGCGGGAGGGGGTTACAATGAGCAGTTCTTC.